Following are 8 T cell receptor beta chains from one sample sequenced in a study of blood T cell repertoires in COVID-19. The assay was immunoSEQ multiplex PCR, and TCRdb's table has in-frame clones only and misses some. The table includes about 33,000 clones, 70% to 90% detected once. Material: peripheral blood. The receptors here all came from a man aged 80 or over with active COVID-19.

The count of this clone is one. The same CDR3 arises from other DNA sequences in this sample as well. The V call is TRBV3-1 (or the pseudogene TRBV3-2), the J call TRBJ1-1, with TRBD1 matching over 8 bases. The V gene end was trimmed by 3 bases and the J gene end by 5 bases; junction bases not matched to a gene: 5. Germline V lookup: CDR1 LGHDT, CDR2 YNNKEL (reference sequence). The CDR3 spans 14 residues. CDR3 region: CASSQGTGRTEAFF. The CDR3 DNA reads TGTGCCAGCAGCCAGGGGACAGGCAGAACTGAAGCTTTCTTT.

This clone was observed a few times. The chain has TRBV19 and TRBJ1-5; 8 bases match TRBD1. The CDR3 loop spans 12 amino acids. The V gene's germline CDR1 is LNHDA and CDR2 SQIVND (reference sequence). The V segment lost 9 bases and the J segment 7 bases; nucleotides outside the gene matches: 5. DNA of the CDR3: TGTGCCAGCAGGGCAGGGGGCCAGCCCCAGCATTTT. It translates to CASRAGGQPQHF.

This clone showed up just a few times. The chain recombines TRBV27 with TRBJ2-1, with 14 bases identical to TRBD2. The V and J ends lost 5 bases and 3 bases, in that order; junction bases with no gene match: 3. Germline V gene lookup returns CDR1 MNHEY and CDR2 SMNVEV (reference sequence). CDR3 length equals 16 residues. The CDR3 here is CASSPGTSGGYNEQFF. The CDR3 nucleotides read TGTGCCAGCAGTCCCGGGACTAGCGGGGGCTACAATGAGCAGTTCTTC.

The chain employs TRBV5-7 and TRBJ1-5, with no clear D. TRBV5-7 counts as an open reading frame of uncertain function. The CDR3 consists of 17 residues. V lost 4 bases, J lost 0 bases, and 17 bases lay in between. The CDR3 sequence is CASSRPQNTYSNQPQHF. The DNA for the CDR3 is TGTGCCAGCAGCCGCCCACAGAACACGTATAGCAATCAGCCCCAGCATTTT.

The chain uses TRBV2 and TRBJ2-7, with 8 positions matching TRBD1. Trimming cost V 6 bases and J 0 bases; bases outside gene matches: 4. CDR1 is SNHLY, CDR2 FYNNEI, per germline. The CDR3 runs to 14 residues. CDR3: CASRRTGLSYEQYF. In DNA, the CDR3 is TGTGCCAGCAGAAGGACAGGGCTCTCCTACGAGCAGTACTTC.

This clone was seen just once. V and J are TRBV7-3 and TRBJ2-5, with D possibly being TRBD2 (6 bases). Germline lookup yields CDR1 SGHTA and CDR2 FQGTGA. V was pared by 1 base and J by 4 bases, with 13 bases between. This CDR3 has 15 residues. The CDR3 DNA sequence: TGTGCCAGCAGCTTAAGGAGGGGAGATCGAGAGACCCAGTACTTC. This encodes CASSLRRGDRETQYF.

This clone was counted a few times. The gene calls are TRBV10-3 and TRBJ2-7, with 8 bases aligning to TRBD2. V shed 0 bases and J 2 bases; nucleotides not matched to a gene: 12. CDR1 and CDR2 from the germline V gene are ENHRY and SYGVKD. The CDR3 has 18 amino acids. CDR3: CAISESVGAGTRAYEQYF. The CDR3 bases are TGTGCCATCAGTGAGTCAGTAGGGGCCGGGACTAGAGCCTACGAGCAGTACTTC.

By proportion, this clone is medium-sized (0.01 to 0.1%). V is TRBV19 and J is TRBJ1-3; D uncertain. The ends were cut back, 10 bases at V and 0 bases at J, with 13 bases in the middle. The germline CDR1 and CDR2 sequences are LNHDA and SQIVND (reference sequence). This CDR3 has 14 residues. The CDR3 sequence is CATVAGSSGNTIYF. The CDR3 DNA follows: TGTGCCACCGTGGCGGGGAGCTCTGGAAACACCATATATTTT.